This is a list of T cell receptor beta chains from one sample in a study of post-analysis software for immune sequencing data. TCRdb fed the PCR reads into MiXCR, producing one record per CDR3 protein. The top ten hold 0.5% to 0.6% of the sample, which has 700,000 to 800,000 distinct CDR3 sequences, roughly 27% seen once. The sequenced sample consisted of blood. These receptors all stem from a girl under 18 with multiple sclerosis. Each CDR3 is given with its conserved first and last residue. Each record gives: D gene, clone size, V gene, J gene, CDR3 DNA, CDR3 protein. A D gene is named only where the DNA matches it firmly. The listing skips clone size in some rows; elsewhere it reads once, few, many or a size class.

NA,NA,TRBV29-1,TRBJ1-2,TGCAGCGTTGTCGGCCTACTTGATGGCTACACCTTC,CSVVGLLDGYTF
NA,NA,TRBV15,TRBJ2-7,TGTGCCACCAGCAGGACAGCTTCCTACGAGCAGTACTTC,CATSRTASYEQYF
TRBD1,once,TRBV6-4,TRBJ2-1,TGTGCCAGCAGTGACTCACTGACAGGGTACAATGAGCAGTTCTTC,CASSDSLTGYNEQFF
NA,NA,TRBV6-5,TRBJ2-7,TGTGCCGGCAGGCGGGGGACAGTTGAGTACGAGCAGTACTTC,CAGRRGTVEYEQYF
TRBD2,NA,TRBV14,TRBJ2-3,TGTGCCAGCAGCCAAGGGGCTAGCGGGAAGATAGATACGCAGTATTTT,CASSQGASGKIDTQYF
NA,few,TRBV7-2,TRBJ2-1,TGTACCAGCAGCTTAGAGAACCGATACAATGAGCAGTTCTTC,CTSSLENRYNEQFF
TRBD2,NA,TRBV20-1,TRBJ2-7,TGCAGTGCTAACTCCGGGACTAGCGGCCCCGTCTCCTACGAGCAGTACTTC,CSANSGTSGPVSYEQYF
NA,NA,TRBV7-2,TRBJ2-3,TGTGCCAGCAGCTTAGAGCAGGGGTGGGACACAGATACGCAGTATTTT,CASSLEQGWDTDTQYF
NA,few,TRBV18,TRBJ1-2,TGTGCCAGCTCACCGGCGACAGAGCTGAACTATGGCTACACCTTC,CASSPATELNYGYTF
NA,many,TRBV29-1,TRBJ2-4,TGCAGCGTTGCCCGCGGGTTGGGGGCGGACATTCAGTACTTC,CSVARGLGADIQYF
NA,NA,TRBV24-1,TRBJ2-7,TGTGCCACGGGGGAGTCTTCCTCCTACGAGCAGTACTTC,CATGESSSYEQYF